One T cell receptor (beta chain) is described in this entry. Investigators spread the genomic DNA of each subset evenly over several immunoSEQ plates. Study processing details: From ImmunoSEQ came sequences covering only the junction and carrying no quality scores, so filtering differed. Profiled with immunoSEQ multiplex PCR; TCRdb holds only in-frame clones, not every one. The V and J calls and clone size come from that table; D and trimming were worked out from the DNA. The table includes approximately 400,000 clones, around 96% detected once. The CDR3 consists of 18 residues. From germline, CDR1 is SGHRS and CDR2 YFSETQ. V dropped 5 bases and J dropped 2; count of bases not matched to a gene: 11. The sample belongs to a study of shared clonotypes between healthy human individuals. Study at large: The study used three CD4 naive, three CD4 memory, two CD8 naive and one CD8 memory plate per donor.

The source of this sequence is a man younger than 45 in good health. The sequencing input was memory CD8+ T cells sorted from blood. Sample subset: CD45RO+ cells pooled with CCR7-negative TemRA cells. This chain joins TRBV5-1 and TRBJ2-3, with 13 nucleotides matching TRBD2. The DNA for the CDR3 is TGCGCCAGCAGGAGGACTAGCGGGAGTTTGTGGACCACAGATACGCAGTATTTT. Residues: CASRRTSGSLWTTDTQYF.